This T cell receptor beta chain derives from a study of Ad26.COV2.S vaccination and SARS-CoV-2 variants. Study-wide background: The trial was COV1001 and the donor's arm was Ad26.COV2.S.

The protocol was immunoSEQ multiplex PCR, while the TCRdb copy is restricted to in-frame clones and leaves out a portion. This table has roughly 380,000 clones, approximately 88% appearing once. Germline CDR1 MNHEY, CDR2 SVGAGI. The ends lost 5 bases at V and 0 bases at J; junction bases unmatched: 5. CDR3 length: 15 residues. Treatment specified: around 19 received Ad26.COV2.S at low or high dose, single or two shots; roughly five received placebo; per-sample allocation not given. Following the first vaccine or placebo injection, samples were taken on day 63. This clone was seen once. Its specificity is unknown. Findings and limits, study-wide: Total responses of T cells may have been underestimated by the analyses of TCR breadth and depth.

The sequences come from peripheral blood, collected in a trial of Ad26.COV2.S vaccine versus placebo. The TCR sequence derives from a person between 18 and 59 years old who received the Ad26.COV2.S COVID-19 vaccine or a placebo. This chain uses TRBV6-5 with TRBJ1-2; 8 bases agree with TRBD1. CDR3 nucleotides: TGTGCCAGCAGTCGGACAGGGCTAGCTAACTATGGCTACACCTTC. Translation gives CASSRTGLANYGYTF.